Following are 5 T cell receptor beta chains from one sample sequenced in a study of post-analysis software for immune sequencing data. Findings of the study overall: The five TRBV segments detected at higher frequency in patients than in controls included TRBV5-6, TRBV5-1 and TRBV20-1.

Their antigens are not known. The TCR beta cDNA libraries contained unique molecular identifiers. TCRdb re-called the PCR reads with MiXCR, one entry per CDR3 protein. Altogether some 800,000 distinct CDR3 sequences are present, roughly 50% being singletons, with the ten largest covering 4% to 5%. Source material: blood. These receptors all stem from a girl between 10 and 17 years old with multiple sclerosis.

This clonotype has a count of ten or more. A junction end diverges from the germline sequence, so it may reflect a read error. The J gene is TRBJ2-5, the V gene TRBV7-7; weak D call: TRBD2 (6 bases). Per germline, CDR1 SSHAT and CDR2 FNYEAQ (reference sequence). The CDR3 extends over 14 amino acids. The DNA for the CDR3 is TGTGCTAGCAGTTCCGGGACTGAGCAAGAGACCCAGTACTTC. Protein: CASSSGTEQETQYF.

The chain links TRBV9 to TRBJ1-1; 7 bases align to TRBD1. J lost 0 bases, V lost 4 bases, and 9 bases had no gene match. The CDR3 loop spans 16 amino acids. Germline CDR1 SGDLS, CDR2 YYNGEE. The CDR3 loop reads CASSLGTDIMNTEAFF. The CDR3 nucleotides are TGTGCCAGCAGCCTCGGGACAGACATTATGAACACTGAAGCTTTCTTT.

J is TRBJ2-1 and V is TRBV12-3 or TRBV12-4; TRBD2 matches 7 bases. Trimming at V came to 5 bases and at J to 7 bases, leaving 11 bases not matched to a gene. The length of the CDR3 is 15 residues. The chain's CDR3 is CASSAQGLKGNEQFF. The CDR3 nucleotides are TGTGCCAGCAGTGCCCAGGGACTAAAGGGGAATGAGCAGTTCTTC.

The rearrangement links TRBV16 to TRBJ1-2; D is uncertain. The V gene lost 1 base and the J gene lost 4 bases, with 10 bases spanning the gap. The length of the CDR3 is 14 residues. Germline V gene data show CDR1 as KGHSY and CDR2 as FQNENV. CDR3 residues: CASSQFRQAYGYTF. For the CDR3, the DNA is TGTGCCAGCAGCCAATTTCGCCAGGCCTATGGCTACACCTTC.

CDR3 in amino acids: CSVELLTSENSYEQYF. The CDR3 DNA follows: TGCAGCGTCGAACTTTTGACTAGCGAGAACTCCTACGAGCAGTACTTC. The chain employs TRBV29-1 and TRBJ2-7, with TRBD2 matching over 8 bases. Germline CDR1 reads SQVTM; CDR2 reads ANQGSEA. Losses at the gene ends were 6 bases for V and 0 bases for J; bases not matched to a gene: 13. The CDR3 is made up of 16 amino acids.